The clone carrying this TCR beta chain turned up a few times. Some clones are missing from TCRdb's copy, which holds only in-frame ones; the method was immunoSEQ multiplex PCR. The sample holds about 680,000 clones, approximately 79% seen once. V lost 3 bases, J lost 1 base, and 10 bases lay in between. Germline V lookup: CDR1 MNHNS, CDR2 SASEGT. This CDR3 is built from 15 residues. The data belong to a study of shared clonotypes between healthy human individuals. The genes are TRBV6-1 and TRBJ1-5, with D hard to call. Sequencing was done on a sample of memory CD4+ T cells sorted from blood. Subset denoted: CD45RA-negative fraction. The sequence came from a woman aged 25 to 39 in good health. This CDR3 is CASSDSPTSNQPQHF. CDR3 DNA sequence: TGTGCCAGCAGTGACAGCCCCACAAGCAATCAGCCCCAGCATTTT.